The 27 T cell receptor beta chains below all came from one sample that was sequenced in a study of naive and memory T cell subsets. The library had UMIs added by 3' ligation of an oligonucleotide to TCR cDNA. Four PCR rounds used nested alpha and beta constant region primers plus the SP2 primer. TCRdb re-derived calls from the 5' RACE reads in MiXCR, one entry per CDR3 protein. Among about 60,000 distinct CDR3 sequences listed, more than 6% were seen once. The receptors derive from a female donor in good health.

The chain is built from TRBV9 and TRBJ2-1; possibly TRBD2 for D (5 bases). The CDR3 totals 15 residues. Trimming removed 0 bases from V and 2 bases from J, with 9 bases in between. Looked up from germline, CDR1 is SGDLS and CDR2 is YYNGEE. The DNA of the CDR3 is TGTGCCAGCAGCGTAGCGGAGGTTCCCTACAATGAGCAGTTCTTC. Translating gives CASSVAEVPYNEQFF.

The rearrangement uses TRBV7-3 and TRBJ2-6, with 7 bases identical to TRBD2. CDR3 length: 17 amino acids. Looked up from germline, CDR1 is SGHTA and CDR2 is FQGTGA. The ends lost 1 base at V and 4 bases at J; junction bases unmatched: 7. In DNA, the CDR3 is TGTGCCAGCAGCTTAATGGGAGGGGTAGCCGGGGCCAACGTCCTGACTTTC. As protein: CASSLMGGVAGANVLTF.

The rearrangement uses TRBV20-1 and TRBJ2-1, with D perhaps matching TRBD2 (5 bases). The V gene lost 2 bases and the J gene lost 9 bases, with 8 bases spanning the gap. The germline V gene has CDR1 DFQATT and CDR2 SNEGSKA (reference sequence). This CDR3 contains 11 residues. This CDR3 is CSARLAREQFF. The CDR3 nucleotides read TGCAGTGCTAGACTAGCACGTGAGCAGTTCTTC.

In its sample, this clonotype was seen a few times. This chain joins TRBV6-6 and TRBJ2-5; no firm D call. The CDR3 is 11 amino acids. V lost 5 bases to trimming and J lost 3 bases, with 4 bases between them. Germline loops: CDR1 MNHNY, CDR2 SVGAGI (reference sequence). The CDR3 region has the DNA TGTGCCAGCAGTACTAAAGAGACCCAGTACTTC. It specifies CASSTKETQYF.

This clonotype was detected ten times or more. The V call is TRBV19, the J call TRBJ2-1; 10 bases are a match to TRBD2. CDR1 and CDR2 from the germline V gene are LNHDA and SQIVND (reference sequence). The CDR3 extends over 14 amino acids. V lost 8 bases and J lost 0; bases outside the gene matches: 1. CDR3 coding DNA: TGTGCCAGTCGGACTAGCGGCTCCTACAATGAGCAGTTCTTC. This gives the protein CASRTSGSYNEQFF.

At least ten counts were recorded for this clonotype. The chain has TRBV6-1 and TRBJ2-7; D is ambiguous. This CDR3 spans 11 amino acids. CDR1 is MNHNS, CDR2 SASEGT, per germline. V dropped 2 bases and J dropped 9 bases, with 8 bases sitting between them. CDR3 sequence reads: CASSEFDWQYF. As DNA, the CDR3 is TGTGCCAGCAGTGAATTCGATTGGCAGTACTTC.

This clonotype appeared a few times. The CDR3 bases are TGTGCCATCAGTGACTCACACGAGAGTACCGGGGAGCTGTTTTTT. Translated, it gives CAISDSHESTGELFF. The chain employs TRBV10-3 and TRBJ2-2; D remains ambiguous. The CDR3 is made up of 15 amino acids. Trimming shortened V by 3 bases and J by 5 bases, and 13 bases separated the two germline ends. Germline-derived CDR1 and CDR2 are ENHRY and SYGVKD.

The chain couples TRBV18 to TRBJ2-2; D possibly corresponds to TRBD2 (5 bases). This CDR3 comprises 16 residues. Trimming shortened V by 0 bases and J by 8 bases, and 16 bases separated the two germline ends. The germline CDR1 and CDR2 sequences are KGHSH and LQKENI. CDR3 region: CASSPPDLAANGELFF. The CDR3 bases are TGTGCCAGCTCACCACCGGATCTAGCAGCAAATGGGGAGCTGTTTTTT.

The V gene is TRBV30, the J gene TRBJ2-1; no clear D. The germline gives CDR1 GTSNPN, CDR2 SVGIG (reference sequence). The CDR3 covers 12 residues. Trimming removed 1 base at V and 7 bases at J, with 8 bases between. For the CDR3, the DNA is TGTGCCTGGAGTGGGTCTCGAAATGAGCAGTTCTTC. Residues: CAWSGSRNEQFF.

This clonotype has just a few counts. V gene TRBV7-9 combines with J gene TRBJ2-7, with D unclear. This CDR3 spans 11 amino acids. V was trimmed by 5 bases and J by 5 bases, leaving 7 bases between them. Germline CDR1 is SEHNR and CDR2 is FQNEAQ (reference sequence). The CDR3 loop is CASSPLDEQYF. CDR3 in DNA: TGTGCCAGCAGCCCTTTGGACGAGCAGTACTTC.

In its sample, this clonotype was seen many times. The J gene is TRBJ1-2, the V gene TRBV29-1; possible D gene TRBD1, 5 bases. V was trimmed by 3 bases and J by 7 bases, leaving 12 bases between them. The germline gives CDR1 SQVTM, CDR2 ANQGSEA. The CDR3 has 12 amino acids. CDR3 nucleotide sequence: TGCAGCGTTGATGAGGGGCTAGGTGGCTACACCTTC. The encoded protein is CSVDEGLGGYTF.

The chain couples TRBV5-1 to TRBJ1-4; no clear D gene. Germline V CDR1 and CDR2: SGHRS, YFSETQ. This CDR3 is built from 15 residues. V lost 4 bases to trimming and J lost 3 bases, with 13 bases between them. The CDR3 coding sequence is TGCGCCAGCAGCCCCATGACGATCGCTAATGAAAAACTGTTTTTT. This sequence encodes CASSPMTIANEKLFF.

This clonotype occurred many times. This sequence joins TRBV6-4 and TRBJ2-6; D might be TRBD1 (6 bases). Trimming stripped 3 bases from V and 0 bases from J, with 6 bases between. Looked up from germline, CDR1 is MRHNA and CDR2 is SNTAGT. The CDR3 consists of 15 residues. For the CDR3, the DNA is TGTGCCAGCAGTGAGGACAGCTCTGGGGCCAACGTCCTGACTTTC. It translates to CASSEDSSGANVLTF.

V is TRBV2 and J is TRBJ1-6; D not resolved. Germline V gene lookup returns CDR1 SNHLY and CDR2 FYNNEI. The V gene lost 6 bases and the J gene lost 6 bases, with 15 bases spanning the gap. The CDR3 is 15 amino acids. The CDR3 coding sequence is TGTGCCAGCAGCGCCGGACTGTTCCCTAATTCACCCCTCCACTTT. Amino acids: CASSAGLFPNSPLHF.

As DNA, the CDR3 is TGTGCCAGCTTAGGGACAGATGTCTCCTACGAGCAGTACTTC. Protein sequence: CASLGTDVSYEQYF. The chain links TRBV6-1 to TRBJ2-7; TRBD1 aligns across 7 bases. With 8 bases clipped from V and 0 bases from J, the junction kept 7 bases outside the gene matches. The CDR3 contains 14 residues. The germline CDR1 and CDR2 sequences are MNHNS and SASEGT.

A remark on this clonotype: A read error may explain this, as a much larger clone is one base away. The chain combines TRBV25-1 with TRBJ2-7; TRBD1 is a possible D gene (6 bases). Germline-derived CDR1 and CDR2 are MGHDK and SYGVNS. V lost 6 bases, J lost 3 bases, and 15 bases lay in between. The CDR3 is made up of 14 amino acids. CDR3 in amino acids: CASREGGTNYEQYF. The DNA of the CDR3 is TGTGCCAGCAGGGAAGGGGGAACAAACTACGAGCAGTACTTC.

This clonotype was seen more than once but under ten times. The rearrangement uses TRBV7-8 and TRBJ2-7; D unclear. This CDR3 region has 16 residues. Between the trimmed V and J ends, which lost 2 bases and 4 bases, there was a span of 18 bases. Germline V gives CDR1 SGHVS, CDR2 FQNEAQ. This CDR3 reads CASSLIRPGLGYEQYF. CDR3 DNA sequence: TGTGCCAGCAGCTTAATTAGACCAGGTTTGGGATACGAGCAGTACTTC.

This clonotype was observed many times. The chain uses TRBV7-2 and TRBJ1-3; D is undetermined. The CDR3 totals 15 residues. Germline assignment: CDR1 SGHTA and CDR2 FQGNSA. V was pared by 5 bases and J by 2 bases, with 13 bases between. CDR3 coding DNA: TGTGCCAGCAGCACCCGCGGCGTGCCTGGAAACACCATATATTTT. Protein product: CASSTRGVPGNTIYF.

This clonotype was counted only a few times. J is TRBJ1-3 and V is TRBV14; maybe TRBD1 (6 bases). Trimming pared 0 bases from V and 0 bases from J, leaving 9 bases between. Germline V gene lookup returns CDR1 SGHDN and CDR2 FVKESK. The CDR3 is 16 amino acids. This CDR3 is CASSQEQGISGNTIYF. The CDR3 nucleotides are TGTGCCAGCAGCCAAGAGCAGGGGATCTCTGGAAACACCATATATTTT.

Only a few counts were recorded for this clonotype. The chain uses TRBV19 and TRBJ2-5, with TRBD1 matching 8 bases. The CDR3 length is 15 residues. In germline, CDR1 is LNHDA, CDR2 SQIVND (reference sequence). V gave up 10 bases and J gave up 4 bases; unmatched junction bases: 14. CDR3 coding DNA: TGTGCCACGACCCGGACAGGGAACGGGGGAGAGACCCAGTACTTC. Its translation is CATTRTGNGGETQYF.

This clonotype occurred many times. This sequence joins TRBV12-3 or TRBV12-4 and TRBJ1-2; no clear D gene. This CDR3 contains 10 residues. The germline V and J ends were trimmed by 6 bases and 8 bases, with 7 bases remaining between them. The CDR3 spells CASSRYGYTF. DNA of the CDR3: TGTGCCAGCAGCCGCTACGGCTACACCTTC.

In its sample, this clonotype was seen many times. The V call is TRBV7-9, the J call TRBJ1-4; a weak D match, TRBD1 (5 bases). Trimming stripped 2 bases from V and 7 bases from J, with 17 bases between. The CDR3 runs to 16 residues. Looked up from germline, CDR1 is SEHNR and CDR2 is FQNEAQ (reference sequence). CDR3 sequence (DNA): TGTGCCAGCAGCTTACGGGTTGGGGGAACGAGTGAAAAACTGTTTTTT. Translating gives CASSLRVGGTSEKLFF.

The table lists this clonotype with a few counts. V gene TRBV10-3 combines with J gene TRBJ2-7; no definite D call. The V end was cut by 5 bases, the J end by 0 bases, with 5 bases between. This CDR3 has 12 residues. CDR1 and CDR2 from the germline V gene are ENHRY and SYGVKD. CDR3 loop: CAISPSSYEQYF. The CDR3 DNA reads as TGTGCCATCAGTCCCTCCTCCTACGAGCAGTACTTC.

This clonotype came up a few times. The junction shows a germline mismatch at one end, possibly a read error. CDR3 DNA: TGTGCCAGCAGCGAGGGAGGACAGGGTTATTCACCCCTCAACTTT. It specifies CASSEGGQGYSPLNF. V gene TRBV9 combines with J gene TRBJ1-6; 8 positions agree with TRBD1. Germline V gives CDR1 SGDLS, CDR2 YYNGEE. CDR3 length: 15 amino acids. Full variable domain (outside the CDR3, taken from reference TRBV9 and TRBJ1-6): DSGVTQTPKHLITATGQRVTLRCSPRSGDLSVYWYQQSLDQGLQFLIQYYNGEERAKGNILERFSAQQFPDLHSELNLSSLELGDSALYFCASSEGGQGYSPLNFGNGTRLTVT.

The chain combines TRBV5-1 with TRBJ2-1, with D hard to call. The germline V gene has CDR1 SGHRS and CDR2 YFSETQ. Trimming took 7 bases from V and 8 from J, leaving 19 bases between them. The CDR3 loop spans 14 amino acids. CDR3: CASGRHQFTDEQFF. The CDR3 nucleotides are TGCGCCAGCGGAAGACATCAATTTACGGATGAGCAGTTCTTC.

Ten or more counts support this clonotype. This chain connects TRBV20-1 to TRBJ1-2; 8 bases are shared with TRBD1. There are 15 residues in the CDR3. Germline values: CDR1 DFQATT, CDR2 SNEGSKA (reference sequence). V lost 7 bases to trimming and J lost 0 bases; unmatched junction nucleotides: 10. The CDR3 bases are TGCAGTGGTACCACGGCGGGACAGGCTAACTATGGCTACACCTTC. Amino acids: CSGTTAGQANYGYTF.

This clonotype showed up many times. J is TRBJ1-1 and V is TRBV5-5, with D perhaps TRBD1 (5 bases). Germline V CDR1 and CDR2: SGHKS, YYEKEE (reference sequence). The CDR3 is 16 residues long. The V and J ends lost 4 bases and 0 bases respectively, with 16 bases between them. The CDR3 region is CASSPWGGAVNTEAFF. Here the CDR3 DNA reads TGTGCCAGCAGCCCTTGGGGCGGGGCGGTGAACACTGAAGCTTTCTTT. Combining the CDR3 with reference TRBV5-5 and TRBJ1-1 gives the whole variable domain DAGVTQSPTHLIKTRGQQVTLRCSPISGHKSVSWYQQVLGQGPQFIFQYYEKEERGRGNFPDRFSARQFPNYSSELNVNALLLGDSALYLCASSPWGGAVNTEAFFGQGTRLTVV.